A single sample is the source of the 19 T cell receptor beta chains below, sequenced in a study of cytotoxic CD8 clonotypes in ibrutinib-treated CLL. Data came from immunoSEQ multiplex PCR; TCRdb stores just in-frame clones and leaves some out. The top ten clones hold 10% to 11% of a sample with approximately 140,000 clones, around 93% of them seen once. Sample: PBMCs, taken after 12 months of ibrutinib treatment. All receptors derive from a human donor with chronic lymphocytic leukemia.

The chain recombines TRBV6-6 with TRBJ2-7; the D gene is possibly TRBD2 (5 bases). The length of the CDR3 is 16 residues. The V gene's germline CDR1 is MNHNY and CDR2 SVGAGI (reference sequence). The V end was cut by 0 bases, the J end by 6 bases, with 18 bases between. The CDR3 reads CASSYSFSAEASEQYF. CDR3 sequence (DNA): TGTGCCAGCAGTTACTCGTTCTCAGCGGAGGCCTCCGAGCAGTACTTC.

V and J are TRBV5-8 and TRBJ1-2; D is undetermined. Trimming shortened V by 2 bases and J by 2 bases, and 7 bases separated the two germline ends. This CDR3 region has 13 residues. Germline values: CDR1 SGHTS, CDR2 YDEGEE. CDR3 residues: CASSLLGNYGYTF. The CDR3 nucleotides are TGTGCCAGCAGCTTATTGGGGAACTATGGCTACACCTTC.

In nucleotides, the CDR3 is TGTGCCAGCAGCCAGTCGGACAGTTTCGAGCAGTACTTC. Translated, it gives CASSQSDSFEQYF. The chain couples TRBV16 to TRBJ2-7; perhaps TRBD1 as D (6 bases). This CDR3 region has 13 residues. CDR1 is KGHSY and CDR2 is FQNENV in the germline V gene. Trimming removed 3 bases at V and 6 bases at J, with 12 bases between.

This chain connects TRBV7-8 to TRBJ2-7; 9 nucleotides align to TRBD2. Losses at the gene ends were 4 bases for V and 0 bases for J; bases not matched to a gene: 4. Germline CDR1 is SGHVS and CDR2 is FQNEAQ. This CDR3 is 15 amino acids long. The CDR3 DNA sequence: TGTGCCAGCAGCTCGCCGGGACTAGCCTCCTACGAGCAGTACTTC. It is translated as CASSSPGLASYEQYF.

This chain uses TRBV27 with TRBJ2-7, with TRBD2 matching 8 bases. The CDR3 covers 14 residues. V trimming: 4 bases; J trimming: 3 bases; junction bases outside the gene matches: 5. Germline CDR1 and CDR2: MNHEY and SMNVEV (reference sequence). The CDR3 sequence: CASSSGGGFYEQYF. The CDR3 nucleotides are TGTGCCAGCAGTTCTGGCGGGGGGTTCTACGAGCAGTACTTC.

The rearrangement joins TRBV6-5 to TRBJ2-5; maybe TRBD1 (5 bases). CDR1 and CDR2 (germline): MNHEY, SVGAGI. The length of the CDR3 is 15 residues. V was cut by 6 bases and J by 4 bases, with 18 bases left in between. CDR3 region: CASSFGRVLLETQYF. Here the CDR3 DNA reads TGTGCCAGCAGCTTTGGCAGGGTCCTGTTAGAGACCCAGTACTTC.

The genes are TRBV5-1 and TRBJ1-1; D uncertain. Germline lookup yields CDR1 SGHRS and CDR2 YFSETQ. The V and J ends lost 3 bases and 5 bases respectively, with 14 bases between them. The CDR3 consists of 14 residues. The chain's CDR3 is CASSSTSVVTEAFF. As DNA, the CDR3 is TGCGCCAGCAGCTCAACCTCAGTTGTGACTGAAGCTTTCTTT.

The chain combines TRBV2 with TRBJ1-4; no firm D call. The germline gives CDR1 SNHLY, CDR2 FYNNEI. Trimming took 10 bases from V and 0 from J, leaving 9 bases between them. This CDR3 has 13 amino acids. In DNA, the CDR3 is TGTGCCACCCAGGACTCAACTAATGAAAAACTGTTTTTT. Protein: CATQDSTNEKLFF. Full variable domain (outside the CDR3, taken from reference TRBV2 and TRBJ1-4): EPEVTQTPSHQVTQMGQEVILRCVPISNHLYFYWYRQILGQKVEFLVSFYNNEISEKSEIFDDQFSVERPDGSNFTLKIRSTKLEDSAMYFCATQDSTNEKLFFGSGTQLSVL.

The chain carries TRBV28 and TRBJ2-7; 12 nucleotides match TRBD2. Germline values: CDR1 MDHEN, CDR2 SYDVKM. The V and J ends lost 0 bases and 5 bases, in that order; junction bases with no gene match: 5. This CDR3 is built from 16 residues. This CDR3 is CASSLWTSGSYHEQYF. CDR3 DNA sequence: TGTGCCAGCAGTTTATGGACTAGCGGGAGTTACCACGAGCAGTACTTC.

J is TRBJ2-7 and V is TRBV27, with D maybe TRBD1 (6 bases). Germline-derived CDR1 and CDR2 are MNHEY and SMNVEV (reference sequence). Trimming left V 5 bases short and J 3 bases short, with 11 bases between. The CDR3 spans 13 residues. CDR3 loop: CASSLGGHYEQYF. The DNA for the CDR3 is TGTGCCAGCAGTCTTGGGGGACACTACGAGCAGTACTTC.

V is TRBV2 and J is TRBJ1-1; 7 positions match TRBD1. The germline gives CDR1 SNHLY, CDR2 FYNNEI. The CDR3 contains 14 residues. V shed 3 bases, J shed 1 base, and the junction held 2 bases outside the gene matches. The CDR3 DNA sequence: TGTGCCAGCAGTGACCGGACAGGGAACACTGAAGCTTTCTTT. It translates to CASSDRTGNTEAFF.

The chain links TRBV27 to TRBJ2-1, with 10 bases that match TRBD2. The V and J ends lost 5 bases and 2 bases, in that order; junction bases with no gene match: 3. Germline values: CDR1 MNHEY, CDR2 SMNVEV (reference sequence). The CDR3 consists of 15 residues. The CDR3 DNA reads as TGTGCCAGCAGTCTTGGACTAGCGGCCTACAATGAGCAGTTCTTC. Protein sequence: CASSLGLAAYNEQFF.

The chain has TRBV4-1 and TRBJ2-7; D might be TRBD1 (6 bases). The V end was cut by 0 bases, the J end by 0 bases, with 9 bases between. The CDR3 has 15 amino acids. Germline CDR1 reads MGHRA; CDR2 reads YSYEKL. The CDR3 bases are TGCGCCAGCAGCCAAGAAGGGGACACCTCCTACGAGCAGTACTTC. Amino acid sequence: CASSQEGDTSYEQYF.

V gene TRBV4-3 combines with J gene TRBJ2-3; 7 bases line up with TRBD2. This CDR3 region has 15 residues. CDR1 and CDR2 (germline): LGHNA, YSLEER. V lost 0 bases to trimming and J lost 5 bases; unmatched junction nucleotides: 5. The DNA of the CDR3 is TGCGCCAGCAGCCAAGATTTGCGGGAGTTAGATACGCAGTATTTT. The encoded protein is CASSQDLRELDTQYF.

The CDR3 DNA reads TGTGCCAGCAGTTGGACCGGGACTAGCGGATACAATGAGCAGTTCTTC. Its protein product is CASSWTGTSGYNEQFF. V and J are TRBV27 and TRBJ2-1; 11 positions match TRBD2. V trimming: 4 bases; J trimming: 4 bases; junction bases outside the gene matches: 6. The CDR3 runs to 16 residues. Germline V gene data show CDR1 as MNHEY and CDR2 as SMNVEV (reference sequence).

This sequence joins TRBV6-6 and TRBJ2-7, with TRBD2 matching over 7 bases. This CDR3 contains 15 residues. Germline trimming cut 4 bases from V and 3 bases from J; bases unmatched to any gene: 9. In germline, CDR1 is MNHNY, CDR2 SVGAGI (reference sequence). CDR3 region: CASSSPAGVDYEQYF. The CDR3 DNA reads TGTGCCAGCAGTTCTCCGGCGGGAGTGGACTACGAGCAGTACTTC.

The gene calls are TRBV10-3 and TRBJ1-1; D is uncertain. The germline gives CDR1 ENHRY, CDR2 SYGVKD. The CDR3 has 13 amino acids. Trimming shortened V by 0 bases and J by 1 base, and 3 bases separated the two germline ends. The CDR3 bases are TGTGCCATCAGTGAGTCACAGAACACTGAAGCTTTCTTT. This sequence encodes CAISESQNTEAFF.

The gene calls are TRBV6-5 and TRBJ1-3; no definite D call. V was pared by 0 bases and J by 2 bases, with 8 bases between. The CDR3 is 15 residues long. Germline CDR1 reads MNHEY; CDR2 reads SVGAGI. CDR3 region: CASSYSTSAGNTIYF. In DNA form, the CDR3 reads TGTGCCAGCAGTTACTCGACTTCAGCTGGAAACACCATATATTTT.

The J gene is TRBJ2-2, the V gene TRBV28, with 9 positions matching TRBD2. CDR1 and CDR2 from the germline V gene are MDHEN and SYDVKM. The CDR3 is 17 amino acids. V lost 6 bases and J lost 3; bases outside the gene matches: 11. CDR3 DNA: TGTGCCAGCAGCCCAAGGGGGCTAGCGGGACACACCGGGGAGCTGTTTTTT. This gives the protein CASSPRGLAGHTGELFF.